These 4 T cell receptor beta chains were sequenced from one sample in a study of CD8+CD57+ T cells in acquired aplastic anemia. TCR beta VDJ and CDR3 profiling used genomic DNA as template. TCRdb re-called the reads with MiXCR, one entry per CDR3 protein. The sample gives 150,000 or so distinct CDR3 sequences, under 75% of which show up once; over 40% is in the top ten. Source material: sorted CD4+, CD8+, or CD8+CD57+ T cells (not recorded which) from PBMCs. The source of these receptors is a human donor in good health.

The chain employs TRBV2 and TRBJ1-6, with D tentatively TRBD1 (6 bases). Germline assignment: CDR1 SNHLY and CDR2 FYNNEI. The ends were cut back, 5 bases at V and 9 bases at J, with 14 bases in the middle. This CDR3 spans 14 amino acids. CDR3 DNA: TGTGCCAGCAGTCCAACAGGGTTGGGTTCACCCCTCCACTTT. This codes for CASSPTGLGSPLHF.

The rearrangement joins TRBV4-1 to TRBJ1-1; D is undetermined. The germline gives CDR1 MGHRA, CDR2 YSYEKL. The CDR3 is made up of 15 amino acids. Trimming shortened V by 0 bases and J by 5 bases, and 13 bases separated the two germline ends. CDR3 sequence reads: CASSQDMIGVTEAFF. In nucleotides, the CDR3 is TGCGCCAGCAGCCAAGATATGATCGGGGTTACTGAAGCTTTCTTT.

This clonotype has ten or more counts. The CDR3 nucleotides read TGTGCCAGCAGCAACGGGACTAGCGGGAGTTTGGAGCAGTACTTC. Translation gives CASSNGTSGSLEQYF. The chain is built from TRBV7-8 and TRBJ2-7, with 14 bases identical to TRBD2. With V trimmed by 5 bases and J by 7 bases, 7 bases remained unmatched. Germline CDR1 reads SGHVS; CDR2 reads FQNEAQ. The length of the CDR3 is 15 residues.

This chain links TRBV10-3 with TRBJ1-2; D is perhaps TRBD1 (5 bases). There are 16 residues in the CDR3. Germline lookup yields CDR1 ENHRY and CDR2 SYGVKD. Trimming cost V 6 bases and J 5 bases, with 22 bases left between them. The CDR3 coding sequence is TGTGCCATCAGAACTAGCGGGGGGGATACGCAGTATGGCTACACCTTC. It translates to CAIRTSGGDTQYGYTF.